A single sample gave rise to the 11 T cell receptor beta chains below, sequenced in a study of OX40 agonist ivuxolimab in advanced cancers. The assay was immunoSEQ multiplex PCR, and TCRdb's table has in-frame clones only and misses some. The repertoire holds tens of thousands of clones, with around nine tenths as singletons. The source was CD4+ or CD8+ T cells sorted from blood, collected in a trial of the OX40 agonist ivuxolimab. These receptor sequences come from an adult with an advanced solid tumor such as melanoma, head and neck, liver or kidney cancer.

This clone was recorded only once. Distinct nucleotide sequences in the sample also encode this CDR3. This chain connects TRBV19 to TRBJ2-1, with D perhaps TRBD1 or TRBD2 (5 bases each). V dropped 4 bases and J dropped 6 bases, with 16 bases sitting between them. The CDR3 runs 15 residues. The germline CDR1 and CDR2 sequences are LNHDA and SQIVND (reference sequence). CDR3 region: CASSNVAGRLNEQFF. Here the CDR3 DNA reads TGTGCCAGTAGTAATGTAGCAGGGAGACTCAATGAGCAGTTCTTC.

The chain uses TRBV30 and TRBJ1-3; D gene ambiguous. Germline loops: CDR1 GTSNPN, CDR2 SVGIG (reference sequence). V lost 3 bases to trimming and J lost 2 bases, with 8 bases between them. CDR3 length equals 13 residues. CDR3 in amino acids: CAWSPGPGNTIYF. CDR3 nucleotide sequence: TGTGCCTGGAGCCCCGGGCCTGGAAACACCATATATTTT. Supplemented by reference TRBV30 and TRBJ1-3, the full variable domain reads SQTIHQWPATLVQPVGSPLSLECTVEGTSNPNLYWYRQAAGRGLQLLFYSVGIGQISSEVPQNLSASRPQDRQFILSSKKLLLSDSGFYLCAWSPGPGNTIYFGEGSWLTVV.

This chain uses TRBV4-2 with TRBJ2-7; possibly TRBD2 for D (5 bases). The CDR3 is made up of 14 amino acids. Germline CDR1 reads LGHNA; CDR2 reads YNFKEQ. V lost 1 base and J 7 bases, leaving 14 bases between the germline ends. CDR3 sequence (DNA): TGTGCCAGCAGCCAAGTGACGGGTGAGCGGGAGCAGTACTTC. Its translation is CASSQVTGEREQYF.

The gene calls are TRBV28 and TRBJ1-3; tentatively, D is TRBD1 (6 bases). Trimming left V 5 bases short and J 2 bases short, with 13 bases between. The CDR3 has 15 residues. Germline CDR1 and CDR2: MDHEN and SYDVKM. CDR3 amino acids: CASSGGGGTGNTIYF. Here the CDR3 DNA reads TGTGCCAGCAGTGGGGGGGGCGGCACTGGAAACACCATATATTTT.

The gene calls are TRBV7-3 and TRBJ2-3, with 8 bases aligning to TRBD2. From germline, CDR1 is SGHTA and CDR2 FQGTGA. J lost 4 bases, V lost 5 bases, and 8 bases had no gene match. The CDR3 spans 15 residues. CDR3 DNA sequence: TGTGCCAGCAGCCCTCTCGGGACTAGAGCAGATACGCAGTATTTT. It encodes CASSPLGTRADTQYF.

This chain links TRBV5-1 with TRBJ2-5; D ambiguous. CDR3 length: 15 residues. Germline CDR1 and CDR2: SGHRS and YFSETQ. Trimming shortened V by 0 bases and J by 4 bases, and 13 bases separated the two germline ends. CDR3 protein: CASSLAGQEIETQYF. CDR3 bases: TGCGCCAGCAGCTTGGCCGGGCAGGAGATAGAGACCCAGTACTTC.

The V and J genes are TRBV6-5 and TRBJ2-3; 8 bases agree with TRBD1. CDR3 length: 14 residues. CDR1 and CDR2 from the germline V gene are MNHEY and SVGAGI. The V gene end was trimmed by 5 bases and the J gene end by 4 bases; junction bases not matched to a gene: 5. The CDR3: CASSNQGASDTQYF. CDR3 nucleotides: TGTGCCAGCAGTAACCAGGGGGCATCAGATACGCAGTATTTT.

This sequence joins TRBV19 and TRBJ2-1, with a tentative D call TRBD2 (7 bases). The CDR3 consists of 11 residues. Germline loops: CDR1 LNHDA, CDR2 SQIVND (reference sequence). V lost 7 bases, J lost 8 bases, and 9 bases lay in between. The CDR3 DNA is TGTGCCAGTATGGGGGGGCATGAGCAGTTCTTC. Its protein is CASMGGHEQFF.

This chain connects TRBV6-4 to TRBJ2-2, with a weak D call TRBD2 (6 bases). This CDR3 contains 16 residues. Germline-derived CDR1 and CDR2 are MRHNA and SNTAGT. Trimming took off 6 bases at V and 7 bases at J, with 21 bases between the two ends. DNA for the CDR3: TGTGCCAGCAGGTCCGGGACTTCTCGGGCAGACGGGGAGCTGTTTTTT. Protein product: CASRSGTSRADGELFF.

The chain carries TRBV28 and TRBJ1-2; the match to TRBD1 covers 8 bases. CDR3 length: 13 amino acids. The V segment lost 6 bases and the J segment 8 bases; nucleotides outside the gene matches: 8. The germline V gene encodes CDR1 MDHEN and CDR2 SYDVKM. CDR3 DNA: TGTGCCAGCAGCCTCCAGGGGGCTAGAGGCTACACCTTC. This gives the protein CASSLQGARGYTF.

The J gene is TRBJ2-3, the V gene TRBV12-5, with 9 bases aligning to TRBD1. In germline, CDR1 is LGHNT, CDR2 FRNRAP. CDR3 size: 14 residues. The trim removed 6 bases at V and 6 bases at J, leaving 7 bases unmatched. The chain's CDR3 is CASGPGTGRDTQYF. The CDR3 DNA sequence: TGTGCTAGTGGACCGGGGACAGGGAGGGATACGCAGTATTTT.